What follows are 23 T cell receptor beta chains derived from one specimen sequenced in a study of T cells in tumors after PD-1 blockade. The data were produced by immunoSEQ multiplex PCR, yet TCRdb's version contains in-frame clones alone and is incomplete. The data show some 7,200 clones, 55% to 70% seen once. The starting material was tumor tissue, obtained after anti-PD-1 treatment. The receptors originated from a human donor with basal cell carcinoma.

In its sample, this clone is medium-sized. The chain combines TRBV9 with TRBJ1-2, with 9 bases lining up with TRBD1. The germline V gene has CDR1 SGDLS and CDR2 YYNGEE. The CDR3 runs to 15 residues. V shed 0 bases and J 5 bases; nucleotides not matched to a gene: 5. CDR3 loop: CASSVDGQGRYGYTF. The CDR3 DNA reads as TGTGCCAGCAGCGTAGATGGACAGGGGCGGTATGGCTACACCTTC. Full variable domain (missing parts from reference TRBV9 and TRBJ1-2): DSGVTQTPKHLITATGQRVTLRCSPRSGDLSVYWYQQSLDQGLQFLIQYYNGEERAKGNILERFSAQQFPDLHSELNLSSLELGDSALYFCASSVDGQGRYGYTFGSGTRLTVV.

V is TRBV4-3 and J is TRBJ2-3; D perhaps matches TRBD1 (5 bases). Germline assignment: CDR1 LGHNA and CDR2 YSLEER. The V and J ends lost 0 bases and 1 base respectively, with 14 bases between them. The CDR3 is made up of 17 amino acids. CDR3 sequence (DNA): TGCGCCAGCAGCCAAGAATCTTGGGGCTCTGGCACAGATACGCAGTATTTT. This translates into CASSQESWGSGTDTQYF.

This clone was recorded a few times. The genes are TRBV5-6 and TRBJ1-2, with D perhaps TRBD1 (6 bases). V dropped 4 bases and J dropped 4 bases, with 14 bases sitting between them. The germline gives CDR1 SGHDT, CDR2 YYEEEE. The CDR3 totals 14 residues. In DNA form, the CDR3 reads TGTGCCAGCAGCCCTAGGACAGTACTCTATGGCTACACCTTC. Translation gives CASSPRTVLYGYTF.

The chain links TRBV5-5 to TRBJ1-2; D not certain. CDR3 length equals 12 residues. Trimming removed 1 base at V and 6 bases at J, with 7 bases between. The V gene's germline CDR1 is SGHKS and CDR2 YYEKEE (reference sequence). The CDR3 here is CASSLPPDGYTF. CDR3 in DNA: TGTGCCAGCAGCTTGCCCCCGGATGGCTACACCTTC.

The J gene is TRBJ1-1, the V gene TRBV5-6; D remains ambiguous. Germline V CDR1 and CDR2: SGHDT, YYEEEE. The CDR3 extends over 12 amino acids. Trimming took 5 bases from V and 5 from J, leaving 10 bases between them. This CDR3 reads CASSLSRTEAFF. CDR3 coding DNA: TGTGCCAGCAGTCTGAGCAGGACTGAAGCTTTCTTT. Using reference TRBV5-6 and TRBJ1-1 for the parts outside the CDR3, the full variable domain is DAGVTQSPTHLIKTRGQQVTLRCSPKSGHDTVSWYQQALGQGPQFIFQYYEEEERQRGNFPDRFSGHQFPNYSSELNVNALLLGDSALYLCASSLSRTEAFFGQGTRLTVV.

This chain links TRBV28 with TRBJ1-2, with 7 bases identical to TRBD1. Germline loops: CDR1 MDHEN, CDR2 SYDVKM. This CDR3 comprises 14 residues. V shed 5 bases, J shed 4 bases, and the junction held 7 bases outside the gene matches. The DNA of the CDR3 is TGTGCCAGCAGTGGACAGGAGTACGTCTATGGCTACACCTTC. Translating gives CASSGQEYVYGYTF.

This CDR3 reads CASSGGQGSSDEQFF. DNA of the CDR3: TGTGCCAGCAGTGGCGGACAGGGGTCATCTGATGAGCAGTTCTTC. The genes are TRBV2 and TRBJ2-1; TRBD1 aligns across 9 bases. The CDR3 is made up of 15 amino acids. Germline-derived CDR1 and CDR2 are SNHLY and FYNNEI. J was trimmed by 8 bases and V by 4 bases; bases with no gene match: 9.

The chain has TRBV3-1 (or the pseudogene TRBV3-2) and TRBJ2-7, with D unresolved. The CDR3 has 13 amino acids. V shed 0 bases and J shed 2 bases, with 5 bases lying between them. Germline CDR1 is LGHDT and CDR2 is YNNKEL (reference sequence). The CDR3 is CASSQDWTYEQYF. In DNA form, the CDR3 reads TGTGCCAGCAGCCAAGACTGGACCTACGAGCAGTACTTC.

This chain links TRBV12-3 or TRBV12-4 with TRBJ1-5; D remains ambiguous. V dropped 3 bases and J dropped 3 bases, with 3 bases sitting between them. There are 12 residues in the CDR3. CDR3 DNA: TGTGCCAGCAGTTTGGCCAATCAGCCCCAGCATTTT. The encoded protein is CASSLANQPQHF.

CDR3 in DNA: TGCAGCGTGGGAGCCCGCACAGATACGCAGTATTTT. The encoded protein is CSVGARTDTQYF. The rearrangement joins TRBV29-1 to TRBJ2-3; weak D call: TRBD2 (5 bases). The CDR3 runs 12 residues. Germline CDR1 is SQVTM and CDR2 is ANQGSEA. V gave up 6 bases and J gave up 1 base, with 8 bases separating them.

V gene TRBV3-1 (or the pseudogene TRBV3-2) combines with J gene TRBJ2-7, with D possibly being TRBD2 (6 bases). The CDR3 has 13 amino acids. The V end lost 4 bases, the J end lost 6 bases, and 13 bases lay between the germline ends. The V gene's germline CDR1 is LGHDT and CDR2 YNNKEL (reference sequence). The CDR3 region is CASSRGGNAEQYF. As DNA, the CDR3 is TGTGCCAGCAGCCGGGGCGGGAATGCCGAGCAGTACTTC.

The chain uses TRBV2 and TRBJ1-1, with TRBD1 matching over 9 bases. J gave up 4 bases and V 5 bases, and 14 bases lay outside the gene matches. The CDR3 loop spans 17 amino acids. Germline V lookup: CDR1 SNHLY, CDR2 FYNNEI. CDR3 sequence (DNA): TGTGCCAGCAGTCTAAAGGGACAGGGAGCAGTAGGCACTGAAGCTTTCTTT. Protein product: CASSLKGQGAVGTEAFF.

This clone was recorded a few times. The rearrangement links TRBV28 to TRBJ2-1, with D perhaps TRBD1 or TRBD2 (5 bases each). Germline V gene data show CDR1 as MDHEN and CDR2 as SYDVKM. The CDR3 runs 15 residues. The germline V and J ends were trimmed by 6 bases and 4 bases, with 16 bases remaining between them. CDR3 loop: CASSSRGPLYNEQFF. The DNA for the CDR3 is TGTGCCAGCAGCTCCCGGGGACCTTTATACAATGAGCAGTTCTTC.

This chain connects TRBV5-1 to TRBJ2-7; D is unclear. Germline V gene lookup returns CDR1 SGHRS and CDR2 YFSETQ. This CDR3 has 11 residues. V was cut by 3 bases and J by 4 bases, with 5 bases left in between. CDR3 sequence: CASSSEYEQYF. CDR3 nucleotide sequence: TGCGCCAGCAGCTCCGAATACGAGCAGTACTTC.

DNA for the CDR3: TGTGCCTCCCACGACAGGATGGGGGAAAAACTGTTTTTT. Residues: CASHDRMGEKLFF. The chain employs TRBV30 and TRBJ1-4; a possible D gene is TRBD1 (6 bases). Looked up from germline, CDR1 is GTSNPN and CDR2 is SVGIG (reference sequence). Trimming removed 7 bases from V and 8 bases from J, with 17 bases in between. The CDR3 has 13 amino acids.

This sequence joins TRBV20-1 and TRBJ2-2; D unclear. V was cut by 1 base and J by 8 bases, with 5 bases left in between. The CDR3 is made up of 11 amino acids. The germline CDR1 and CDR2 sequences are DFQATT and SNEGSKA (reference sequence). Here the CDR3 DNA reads TGCAGTGCTAGAGGGGTAGGGGAGCTGTTTTTT. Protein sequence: CSARGVGELFF.

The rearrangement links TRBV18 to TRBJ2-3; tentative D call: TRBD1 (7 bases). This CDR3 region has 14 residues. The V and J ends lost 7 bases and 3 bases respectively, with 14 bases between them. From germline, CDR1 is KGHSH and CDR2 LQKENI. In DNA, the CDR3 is TGTGCCAGCTACCAGGGGGGCCGGACAGATACGCAGTATTTT. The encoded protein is CASYQGGRTDTQYF. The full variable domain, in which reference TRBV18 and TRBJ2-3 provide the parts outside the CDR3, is NAGVMQNPRHLVRRRGQEARLRCSPMKGHSHVYWYRQLPEEGLKFMVYLQKENIIDESGMPKERFSAEFPKEGPSILRIQQVVRGDSAAYFCASYQGGRTDTQYFGPGTRLTVL.

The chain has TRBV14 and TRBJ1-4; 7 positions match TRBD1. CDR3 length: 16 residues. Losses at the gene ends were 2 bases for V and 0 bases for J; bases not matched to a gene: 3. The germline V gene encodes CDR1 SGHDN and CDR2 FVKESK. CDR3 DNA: TGTGCCAGCAGCCAAAACAGGGGAGCAACTAATGAAAAACTGTTTTTT. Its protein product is CASSQNRGATNEKLFF.

CDR3 nucleotides: TGTGCCAGCAGTGAGACCTTGTCGATGGGACTCTACGAGCAGTACTTC. Protein product: CASSETLSMGLYEQYF. This sequence joins TRBV6-1 and TRBJ2-7; a possible D gene is TRBD2 (6 bases). With 3 bases removed from V and 3 bases from J, the gap between germline ends came to 18 bases. The CDR3 sequence is 16 residues long. CDR1 is MNHNS, CDR2 SASEGT, per germline.

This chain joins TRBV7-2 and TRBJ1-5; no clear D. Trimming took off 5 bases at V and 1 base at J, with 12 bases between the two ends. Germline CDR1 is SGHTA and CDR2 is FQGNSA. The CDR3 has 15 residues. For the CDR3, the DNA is TGTGCCAGCAGCCCACGGGCAAGGAGCAATCAGCCCCAGCATTTT. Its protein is CASSPRARSNQPQHF.

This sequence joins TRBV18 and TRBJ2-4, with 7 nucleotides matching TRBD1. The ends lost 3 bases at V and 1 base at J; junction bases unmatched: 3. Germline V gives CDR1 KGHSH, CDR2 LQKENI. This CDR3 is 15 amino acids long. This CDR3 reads CASSPETGAKNIQYF. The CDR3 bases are TGTGCCAGCTCACCGGAGACAGGGGCCAAAAACATTCAGTACTTC.

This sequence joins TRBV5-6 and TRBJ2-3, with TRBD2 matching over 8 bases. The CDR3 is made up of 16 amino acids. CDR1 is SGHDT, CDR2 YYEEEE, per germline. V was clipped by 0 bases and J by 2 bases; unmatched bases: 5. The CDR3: CASSLALAGPTDTQYF. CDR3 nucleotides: TGTGCCAGCAGCTTGGCGCTAGCGGGCCCCACAGATACGCAGTATTTT.

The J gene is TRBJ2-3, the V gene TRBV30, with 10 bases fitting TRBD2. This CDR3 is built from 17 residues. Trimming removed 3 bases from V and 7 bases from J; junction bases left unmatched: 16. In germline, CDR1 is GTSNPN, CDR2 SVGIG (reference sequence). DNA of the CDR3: TGTGCCTGGAGCCCCTCGCCTAGCGGGGGTTGGGAGTATACGCAGTATTTT. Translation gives CAWSPSPSGGWEYTQYF.